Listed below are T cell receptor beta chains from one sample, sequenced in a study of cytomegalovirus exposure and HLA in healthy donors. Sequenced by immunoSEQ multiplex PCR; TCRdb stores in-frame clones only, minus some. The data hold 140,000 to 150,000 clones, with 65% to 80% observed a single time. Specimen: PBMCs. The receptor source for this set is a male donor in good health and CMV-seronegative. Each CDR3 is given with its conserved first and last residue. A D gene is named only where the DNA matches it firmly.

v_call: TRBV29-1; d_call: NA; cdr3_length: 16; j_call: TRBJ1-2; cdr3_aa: CSVEGGGRDSTYGYTF
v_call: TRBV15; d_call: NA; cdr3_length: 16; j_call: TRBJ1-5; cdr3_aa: CATSRDIGGSNQPQHF
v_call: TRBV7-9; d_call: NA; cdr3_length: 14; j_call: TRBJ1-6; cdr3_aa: CASTTTPGDSPLHF
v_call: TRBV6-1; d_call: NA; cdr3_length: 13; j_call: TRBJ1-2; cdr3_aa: CASSVAGNYGYTF
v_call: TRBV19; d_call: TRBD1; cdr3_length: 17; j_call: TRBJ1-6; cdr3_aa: CASSSLTGGSFNSPLHF
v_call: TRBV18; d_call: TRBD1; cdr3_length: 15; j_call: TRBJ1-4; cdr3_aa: CASSPQGTVNEKLFF
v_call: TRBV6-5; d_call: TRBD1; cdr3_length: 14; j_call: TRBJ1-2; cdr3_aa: CASSYGTGSGGYTF
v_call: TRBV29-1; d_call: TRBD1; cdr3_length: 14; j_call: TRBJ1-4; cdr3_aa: CSVDLGQEGEKLFF
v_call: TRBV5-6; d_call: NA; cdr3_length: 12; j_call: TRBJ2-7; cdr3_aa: CASSLYSPEQYF
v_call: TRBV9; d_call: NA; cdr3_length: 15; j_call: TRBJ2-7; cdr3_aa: CASSVDAGPSYEQYF
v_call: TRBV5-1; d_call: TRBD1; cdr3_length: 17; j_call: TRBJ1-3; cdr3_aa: CASSWETGRGSGNTIYF
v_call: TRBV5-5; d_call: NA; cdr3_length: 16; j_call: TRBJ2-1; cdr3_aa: CASTGGRQLGVREQFF
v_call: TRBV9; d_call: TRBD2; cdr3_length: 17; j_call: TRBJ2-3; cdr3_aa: CASSRAPSGGRTDTQYF
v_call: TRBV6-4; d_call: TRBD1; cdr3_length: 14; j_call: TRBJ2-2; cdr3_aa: CASSDGQGAGELFF
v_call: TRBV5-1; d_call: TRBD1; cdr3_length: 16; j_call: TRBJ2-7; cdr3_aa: CASSPRTGPFSYEQYF
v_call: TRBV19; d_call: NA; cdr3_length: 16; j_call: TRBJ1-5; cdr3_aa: CASSIRRGIRNQPQHF
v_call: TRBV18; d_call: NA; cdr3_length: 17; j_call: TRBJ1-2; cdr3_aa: CASSPQDGDPKDYGYTF
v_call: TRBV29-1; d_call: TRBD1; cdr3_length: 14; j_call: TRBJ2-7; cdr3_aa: CSVDLGQGRDEQYF
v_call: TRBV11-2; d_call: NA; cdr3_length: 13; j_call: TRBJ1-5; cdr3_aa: CASSPGGNQPQHF
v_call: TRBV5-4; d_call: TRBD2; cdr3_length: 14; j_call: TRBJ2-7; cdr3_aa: CASSLAGGSYEQYF
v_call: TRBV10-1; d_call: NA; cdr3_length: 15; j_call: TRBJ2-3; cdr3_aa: CASRAGLEATDTQYF
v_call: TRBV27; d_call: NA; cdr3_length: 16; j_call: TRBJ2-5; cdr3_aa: CASSFRAGLTQETQYF
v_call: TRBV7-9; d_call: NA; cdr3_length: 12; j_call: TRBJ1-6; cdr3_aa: CASSPGDSPLHF
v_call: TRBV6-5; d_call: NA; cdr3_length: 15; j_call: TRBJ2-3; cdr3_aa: CASSPYGQHTDTQYF
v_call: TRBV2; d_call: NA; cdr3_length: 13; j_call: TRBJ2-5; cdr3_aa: CASSGSRVETQYF
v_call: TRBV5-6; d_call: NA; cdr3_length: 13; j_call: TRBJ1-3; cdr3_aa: CATTHRAGNTIYF
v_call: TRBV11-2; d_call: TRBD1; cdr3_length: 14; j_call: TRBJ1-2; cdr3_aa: CASSISGGRSGYTF
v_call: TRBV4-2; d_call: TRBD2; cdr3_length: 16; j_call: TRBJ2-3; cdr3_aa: CASSQDYGRGTDTQYF
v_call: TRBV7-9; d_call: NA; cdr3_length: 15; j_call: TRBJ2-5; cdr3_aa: CASSFLSGGQETQYF
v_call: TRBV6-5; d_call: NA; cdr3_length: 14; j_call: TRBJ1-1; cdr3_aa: CASSHLSGDTEAFF
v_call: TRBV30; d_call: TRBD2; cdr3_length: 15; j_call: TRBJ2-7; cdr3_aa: CAWSLGTSRREEQYF
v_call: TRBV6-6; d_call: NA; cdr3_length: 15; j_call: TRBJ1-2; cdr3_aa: CASRRTGTTNYGYTF
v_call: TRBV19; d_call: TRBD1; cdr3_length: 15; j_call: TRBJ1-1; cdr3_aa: CASSTGTGGNTEAFF
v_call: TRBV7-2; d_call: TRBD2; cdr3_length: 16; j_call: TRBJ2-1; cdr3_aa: CASSYASGGAYNEQFF
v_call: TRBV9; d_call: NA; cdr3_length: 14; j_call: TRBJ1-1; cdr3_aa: CASSVGGAPTEAFF